This T cell receptor (beta chain) was sequenced for a study of cytomegalovirus exposure and HLA in healthy donors. Overall study findings and caveats: Analyses of presence/absence relied on an assumption of roughly uniform sequencing depth across donors. Donors belonging to an Asian-associated ancestry cluster reportedly showed fewer N-insertions in productive TCRs than the approximately 680-donor mean, according to what a later analysis found. As a later analysis revealed, most CMV-associated TCR beta chains appeared HLA-restricted.

Vbeta (60) and Jbeta (13) primers were used in the PCR. Original methodology: The authors later counted 70 million to 80 million unique TCR beta chains, some 11 million of them shared. Clones were read by immunoSEQ multiplex PCR, and TCRdb kept only the in-frame ones, dropping some. V and J calls and clone size are given by that table; D and trimming were obtained from the DNA. The sample gives a few hundred thousand clones, roughly 84% of which show up once; 1.4% is in the top ten. The CDR3 consists of 14 residues. In germline, CDR1 is SGHTA, CDR2 FQGNSA. Trimming cost V 6 bases and J 1 base; bases outside gene matches: 5. Concerning this clone itself: What it binds is unknown.

V gene TRBV7-2 combines with J gene TRBJ1-2, with 7 bases fitting TRBD1. The clonotype comes from a girl aged 10-17 years in good health and CMV-seronegative. The sample was PBMCs. The CDR3 here is CASRQNRGNYGYTF. The CDR3 region has the DNA TGTGCCAGCAGACAGAACAGGGGTAACTATGGCTACACCTTC.